The 22 T cell receptor beta chains reported below all come from one sample, sequenced in a study of cytomegalovirus exposure and HLA in healthy donors (TCRdb year 2017). Library preparation used the immunoSEQ multiplex PCR assay. For the multiplex PCR, a mixture combining 60 forward primers for TCR Vbeta segments and 13 reverse primers for TCR Jbeta segments was used. Here the immuneACCESS table is served through TCRdb, limited to in-frame sequences with V and J called. Missing clones are a known gap in these copies; in checked studies unresolved V genes cover under half, and the rest lacks a known reason. A total of about 78,000 clones appear in this sample, more than 65% of them only once. The top ten clones comprise 11% of the sample. Specimen: PBMCs. The source is a woman in her forties in good health and CMV-seropositive.

The genes are TRBV25-1 and TRBJ1-2; D is unresolved. The CDR3 runs to 12 residues. The germline gives CDR1 MGHDK, CDR2 SYGVNS. The V and J ends lost 1 base and 2 bases respectively, with 2 bases between them. CDR3 nucleotide sequence: TGTGCCAGCAGTGAATTAAACTATGGCTACACCTTC. It encodes CASSELNYGYTF.

The CDR3 sequence is CASSLSPGDTQYF. The CDR3 nucleotides read TGTGCCAGCAGTTTATCACCAGGGGATACGCAGTATTTT. The chain couples TRBV27 to TRBJ2-3; tentatively, D is TRBD1 (5 bases). Deletions cut 0 bases from V and 6 bases from J, with 7 bases between. Per germline, CDR1 MNHEY and CDR2 SMNVEV (reference sequence). This CDR3 spans 13 amino acids.

The V call is TRBV30, the J call TRBJ1-1; 8 nucleotides align to TRBD1. CDR1 and CDR2 from the germline V gene are GTSNPN and SVGIG (reference sequence). The V and J ends lost 5 bases and 5 bases, in that order; junction bases with no gene match: 16. The CDR3 sequence is 16 residues long. In DNA form, the CDR3 reads TGTGCCTGGTTGAGCAGGGGGCCCCAGGCCGCGACTGAAGCTTTCTTT. Translating gives CAWLSRGPQAATEAFF.

The gene calls are TRBV10-2 and TRBJ1-2, with 9 nucleotides matching TRBD1. Germline trimming cut 6 bases from V and 2 bases from J; bases unmatched to any gene: 4. The CDR3 is 14 amino acids. Germline CDR1 reads WSHSY; CDR2 reads SAAADI. The CDR3 DNA reads as TGCGCCAGCAGAGGACAGGGGAGAAACTATGGCTACACCTTC. This encodes CASRGQGRNYGYTF.

In its sample, this clone was seen a few times. The chain recombines TRBV2 with TRBJ2-7; D is uncertain. Trimming took 6 bases from V and 0 from J, leaving 6 bases between them. CDR3 length: 12 residues. Per the germline V gene, CDR1 is SNHLY and CDR2 is FYNNEI. Here the CDR3 DNA reads TGTGCCAGCAGATACGGCTCCTACGAGCAGTACTTC. Amino acid sequence: CASRYGSYEQYF.

V is TRBV19 and J is TRBJ1-6; D unresolved. Germline V gives CDR1 LNHDA, CDR2 SQIVND (reference sequence). This CDR3 comprises 13 residues. V was pared by 5 bases and J by 10 bases, with 12 bases between. The CDR3 sequence: CASSYRVESPLHF. The DNA of the CDR3 is TGTGCCAGTAGTTACCGGGTAGAATCACCCCTCCACTTT. The entire variable domain, with the rest obtained from reference TRBV19 and TRBJ1-6, is as follows: DGGITQSPKYLFRKEGQNVTLSCEQNLNHDAMYWYRQDPGQGLRLIYYSQIVNDFQKGDIAEGYSVSREKKESFPLTVTSAQKNPTAFYLCASSYRVESPLHFGNGTRLTVT.

The chain has TRBV4-1 and TRBJ1-2; TRBD1 matches 9 bases. Germline values: CDR1 MGHRA, CDR2 YSYEKL. J was trimmed by 2 bases and V by 6 bases; bases with no gene match: 7. The CDR3 covers 15 residues. CDR3 DNA sequence: TGCGCCAGCAGTCCAGGACAGGGGAAGAACTATGGCTACACCTTC. Translated: CASSPGQGKNYGYTF.

This rearrangement joins TRBV7-2 to TRBJ2-1; 9 positions agree with TRBD1. J was trimmed by 5 bases and V by 4 bases; bases with no gene match: 9. The CDR3 length is 16 residues. Germline V gene lookup returns CDR1 SGHTA and CDR2 FQGNSA. CDR3: CASSSPPGQGNNEQFF. The CDR3 DNA reads as TGTGCCAGCAGCTCTCCCCCGGGACAGGGTAACAATGAGCAGTTCTTC. Together with reference TRBV7-2 and TRBJ2-1, the CDR3 gives the full variable domain: GAGVSQSPSNKVTEKGKDVELRCDPISGHTALYWYRQSLGQGLEFLIYFQGNSAPDKSGLPSDRFSAERTGGSVSTLTIQRTQQEDSAVYLCASSSPPGQGNNEQFFGPGTRLTVL.

The V call is TRBV19, the J call TRBJ1-2; TRBD1 matches at 8 bases. The CDR3 spans 16 residues. The germline V gene has CDR1 LNHDA and CDR2 SQIVND (reference sequence). V shed 7 bases, J shed 3 bases, and the junction held 13 bases outside the gene matches. In DNA, the CDR3 is TGTGCCAGTACCAAGGGCCCGGACAGGGCCCACTATGGCTACACCTTC. Translated, it gives CASTKGPDRAHYGYTF.

Many counts were recorded for this clone. The chain employs TRBV5-4 and TRBJ1-6, with 7 bases aligning to TRBD1. The junction had 4 bases not matched to a gene; V was cut back by 2 bases and J by 5 bases. Germline loops: CDR1 SGHNT, CDR2 YYREEE (reference sequence). The CDR3 loop spans 15 amino acids. DNA of the CDR3: TGTGCCAGCAGCTTAAACAGGGGAAATAATTCACCCCTCCACTTT. This encodes CASSLNRGNNSPLHF.

The rearrangement joins TRBV21-1 to TRBJ1-4. TRBV21-1 is a known pseudogene. The CDR3 contains 18 residues. The CDR3: CARPSLGRDSPTNEKLFF. The CDR3 DNA sequence: TGTGCCAGGCCTAGTTTAGGGCGGGATTCACCAACTAATGAAAAACTGTTTTTT.

J is TRBJ2-5 and V is TRBV9, with 10 bases aligning to TRBD2. Per the germline V gene, CDR1 is SGDLS and CDR2 is YYNGEE. With V trimmed by 8 bases and J by 5 bases, 15 bases remained unmatched. The CDR3 covers 16 residues. The CDR3 DNA follows: TGTGCCAGTAGTCGGCTAGCGGGGGCCACGGGGGAGACCCAGTACTTC. Its translation is CASSRLAGATGETQYF.

This clone was seen more than once but under ten times. V usage is TRBV4-1 and J usage is TRBJ1-4; perhaps TRBD1 as D (6 bases). Germline CDR1 is MGHRA and CDR2 is YSYEKL. With 4 bases removed from V and 4 bases from J, the gap between germline ends came to 10 bases. The CDR3 runs to 14 residues. The DNA of the CDR3 is TGCGCCAGCAGCCCCGACAGGCTTAATGAAAAACTGTTTTTT. Translation gives CASSPDRLNEKLFF.

The genes are TRBV7-8 and TRBJ1-2; 12 bases match TRBD1. The junction had 6 bases not matched to a gene; V was cut back by 4 bases and J by 6 bases. The germline gives CDR1 SGHVS, CDR2 FQNEAQ. The CDR3 runs to 15 residues. The CDR3 reads CASSSRDRGQNGYTF. The DNA of the CDR3 is TGTGCCAGCAGCTCCCGGGACAGGGGGCAAAATGGCTACACCTTC.

A few counts support this clone. The chain has TRBV7-9 and TRBJ2-1; 14 nucleotides agree with TRBD2. This CDR3 has 15 amino acids. The germline CDR1 and CDR2 sequences are SEHNR and FQNEAQ (reference sequence). The V segment lost 5 bases and the J segment 5 bases; nucleotides outside the gene matches: 2. The CDR3 DNA sequence: TGTGCCAGCAGCCCGGGACTAGCGGGAGACAATGAGCAGTTCTTC. Protein product: CASSPGLAGDNEQFF.

V is TRBV7-2 and J is TRBJ1-4; a weak D match, TRBD1 (5 bases). Germline V CDR1 and CDR2: SGHTA, FQGNSA. The CDR3 loop spans 16 amino acids. The V end lost 2 bases, the J end lost 2 bases, and 12 bases lay between the germline ends. Here the CDR3 DNA reads TGTGCCAGCAGCTTATGGGGGGTCGGCACTAATGAAAAACTGTTTTTT. Translation: CASSLWGVGTNEKLFF.

The chain employs TRBV5-4 and TRBJ1-6, with TRBD1 matching 7 bases. Germline CDR1 is SGHNT and CDR2 is YYREEE (reference sequence). The trim removed 3 bases at V and 10 bases at J, leaving 7 bases unmatched. CDR3 length equals 14 residues. The CDR3 spells CASSWDRGSSPLHF. The CDR3 nucleotides are TGTGCCAGCAGCTGGGACAGAGGTAGCTCACCCCTCCACTTT.

The chain recombines TRBV5-1 with TRBJ2-3, with D maybe TRBD2 (5 bases). The CDR3 extends over 15 amino acids. Trimming took off 4 bases at V and 4 bases at J, with 16 bases between the two ends. Germline-derived CDR1 and CDR2 are SGHRS and YFSETQ. The CDR3 DNA follows: TGCGCCAGCAGCCTACAACCGGGATCCTCAGATACGCAGTATTTT. Its translation: CASSLQPGSSDTQYF.

The chain links TRBV15 to TRBJ1-2, with D possibly TRBD1 on 5 matching bases. V dropped 5 bases and J dropped 4 bases, with 20 bases sitting between them. The CDR3 has 16 amino acids. Per germline, CDR1 LNHNV and CDR2 YYDKDF (reference sequence). The CDR3 here is CATSPTGGGVRYGYTF. Here the CDR3 DNA reads TGTGCCACCAGCCCTACGGGGGGGGGAGTTCGCTATGGCTACACCTTC.

A few counts support this clone. V and J are TRBV5-6 and TRBJ1-2; no reliable D call. The CDR3 length is 12 residues. Germline values: CDR1 SGHDT, CDR2 YYEEEE. Trimming cost V 5 bases and J 6 bases, with 11 bases left between them. CDR3 amino acids: CASSKDGDGYTF. The CDR3, as DNA: TGTGCCAGCAGTAAGGACGGGGATGGCTACACCTTC.

This clone came up a few times. The gene calls are TRBV5-1 and TRBJ2-2; 7 bases are a match to TRBD1. The CDR3 runs 15 residues. The V gene end was trimmed by 4 bases and the J gene end by 5 bases; junction bases not matched to a gene: 8. CDR1 is SGHRS and CDR2 is YFSETQ in the germline V gene. The CDR3 protein is CASSPGTGETGELFF. The CDR3 DNA reads as TGCGCCAGCAGCCCTGGTACAGGGGAGACCGGGGAGCTGTTTTTT.

The chain carries TRBV7-9 and TRBJ2-1; 9 nucleotides align to TRBD2. The junction had 8 bases not matched to a gene; V was cut back by 1 base and J by 10 bases. This CDR3 region has 15 residues. Per germline, CDR1 SEHNR and CDR2 FQNEAQ (reference sequence). CDR3 residues: CASSLVSLAGFEQFF. For the CDR3, the DNA is TGTGCCAGCAGCTTAGTGTCCCTAGCGGGATTCGAGCAGTTCTTC. The whole variable domain, filled in from reference TRBV7-9 and TRBJ2-1, reads DTGVSQNPRHKITKRGQNVTFRCDPISEHNRLYWYRQTLGQGPEFLTYFQNEAQLEKSRLLSDRFSAERPKGSFSTLEIQRTEQGDSAMYLCASSLVSLAGFEQFFGPGTRLTVL.